This TCR beta chain was sequenced in a study of OX40 agonist ivuxolimab in advanced cancers. The repertoire was sequenced with immunoSEQ multiplex PCR; TCRdb's copy has only in-frame clones and lacks some. The profile shows 30,000 to 45,000 clones, more than 75% of them singletons. The CDR3 runs 16 residues. V was clipped by 0 bases and J by 2 bases, with 16 bases between them. CDR1 is SQVTM, CDR2 ANQGSEA, per germline. The clonotype originates from an adult with an advanced solid tumor such as melanoma, head and neck, liver or kidney cancer. The chain has TRBV29-1 and TRBJ1-2; TRBD1 is a possible D gene (5 bases). The sequences come from CD4+ or CD8+ T cells sorted from blood, collected in a trial of the OX40 agonist ivuxolimab. CDR3 residues: CSVEDGGRQLNYGYTF. CDR3 DNA sequence: TGCAGCGTTGAAGATGGTGGGAGACAGTTGAACTATGGCTACACCTTC.